Following are 22 T cell receptor beta chains from one sample sequenced in a study of cytomegalovirus exposure and HLA in healthy donors. Assay: immunoSEQ multiplex PCR; the TCRdb copy retains only in-frame clones and omits some. The sample consists of under 400,000 clones, around 86% of them appearing once. Sequenced input: PBMCs. The receptors stem from a woman aged 18 to 35 in good health and CMV-seronegative.

CDR3 nucleotide sequence: TGTGCCAGCAGCTTGGGACAGCCCATGAACACTGAAGCTTTCTTT. Translation gives CASSLGQPMNTEAFF. The rearrangement links TRBV5-4 to TRBJ1-1; D possibly corresponds to TRBD1 (5 bases). Germline CDR1 reads SGHNT; CDR2 reads YYREEE (reference sequence). This CDR3 comprises 15 residues. The ends were cut back, 0 bases at V and 0 bases at J, with 9 bases in the middle.

The chain uses TRBV4-1 and TRBJ2-7, with TRBD1 identical over 8 bases. CDR1 MGHRA and CDR2 YSYEKL come from the germline V gene. Unmatched junction bases numbered 13, after V lost 4 bases and J lost 5 bases. This CDR3 has 16 residues. The CDR3 is CASSPTPDRGRDEQYF. CDR3 coding DNA: TGCGCCAGCAGCCCTACACCCGACAGGGGACGCGACGAGCAGTACTTC.

This clone was seen just once. The chain links TRBV27 to TRBJ1-1, with 9 bases lining up with TRBD1. The junction had 10 bases not matched to a gene; V was cut back by 6 bases and J by 2 bases. The CDR3 runs 16 residues. The germline V gene has CDR1 MNHEY and CDR2 SMNVEV (reference sequence). The CDR3 here is CASSPGQGTTNTEAFF. For the CDR3, the DNA is TGTGCCAGCAGCCCGGGACAGGGTACGACCAACACTGAAGCTTTCTTT.

The chain joins TRBV11-2 to TRBJ2-7, with 13 bases matching TRBD2. Unmatched junction bases numbered 3, after V lost 5 bases and J lost 2 bases. CDR1 SGHAT and CDR2 FQNNGV come from the germline V gene. The CDR3 is 15 residues long. CDR3 region: CASSDGTSGAYEQYF. In DNA, the CDR3 is TGTGCCAGCAGCGACGGGACTAGCGGGGCCTACGAGCAGTACTTC.

V usage is TRBV18 and J usage is TRBJ1-1; 9 nucleotides agree with TRBD1. There are 13 residues in the CDR3. With 3 bases clipped from V and 6 bases from J, the junction kept 2 bases outside the gene matches. CDR1 is KGHSH and CDR2 is LQKENI in the germline V gene. The CDR3: CASSPTGGAEAFF. The CDR3, as DNA: TGTGCCAGCTCACCGACAGGGGGAGCTGAAGCTTTCTTT.

The V gene is TRBV27, the J gene TRBJ2-7; 10 bases are shared with TRBD2. The CDR3 has 16 amino acids. Looked up from germline, CDR1 is MNHEY and CDR2 is SMNVEV (reference sequence). V lost 6 bases, J lost 2 bases, and 10 bases stayed unmatched. The CDR3 protein is CASSQRASGSPYEQYF. The CDR3 DNA reads TGTGCCAGCAGCCAACGGGCTAGCGGGAGCCCCTACGAGCAGTACTTC.

The V call is TRBV29-1, the J call TRBJ2-3; D gene unclear. This CDR3 region has 14 residues. The germline CDR1 and CDR2 sequences are SQVTM and ANQGSEA. The germline V and J ends were trimmed by 3 bases and 2 bases, with 12 bases remaining between them. CDR3 sequence reads: CSVDSEAFTDTQYF. The CDR3 region has the DNA TGCAGCGTTGACAGCGAGGCCTTCACAGATACGCAGTATTTT.

The gene calls are TRBV11-2 and TRBJ2-3; possible D gene TRBD1, 5 bases. Germline loops: CDR1 SGHAT, CDR2 FQNNGV. Trimming removed 6 bases from V and 2 bases from J, with 9 bases in between. The CDR3 spans 13 residues. CDR3 protein: CASRLGATDTQYF. The CDR3 DNA reads TGTGCCAGCAGACTTGGGGCCACAGATACGCAGTATTTT.

The V and J genes are TRBV7-9 and TRBJ2-6; the match to TRBD1 covers 7 bases. Unmatched junction bases numbered 6, after V lost 5 bases and J lost 2 bases. Looked up from germline, CDR1 is SEHNR and CDR2 is FQNEAQ (reference sequence). CDR3 length equals 16 residues. This CDR3 reads CASSPRTGAGANVLTF. CDR3 DNA sequence: TGTGCCAGCAGCCCCCGGACAGGCGCTGGGGCCAACGTCCTGACTTTC. Based on the CDR3 plus reference TRBV7-9 and TRBJ2-6, the full variable domain is DTGVSQNPRHKITKRGQNVTFRCDPISEHNRLYWYRQTLGQGPEFLTYFQNEAQLEKSRLLSDRFSAERPKGSFSTLEIQRTEQGDSAMYLCASSPRTGAGANVLTFGAGSRLTVL.

The V call is TRBV19, the J call TRBJ1-5; the D gene is possibly TRBD1 (5 bases). Germline CDR1 is LNHDA and CDR2 is SQIVND (reference sequence). Trimming removed 8 bases at V and 2 bases at J, with 13 bases between. This CDR3 is built from 14 residues. The CDR3 bases are TGTGCCAGTGAAACAGGATTCGGCAATCAGCCCCAGCATTTT. It codes for CASETGFGNQPQHF.

This clone was seen just once. V and J are TRBV29-1 and TRBJ1-2; a weak D match, TRBD1 (6 bases). The CDR3 is made up of 13 amino acids. The germline gives CDR1 SQVTM, CDR2 ANQGSEA. The V gene lost 7 bases and the J gene lost 0 bases, with 12 bases spanning the gap. CDR3 DNA sequence: TGCAGCGCTGCGACAGGAACTAACTATGGCTACACCTTC. Translated, it gives CSAATGTNYGYTF.

This CDR3 is CASSFTTGTGYSGEQFF. CDR3 in DNA: TGTGCCAGCAGCTTCACAACCGGGACAGGGTATTCGGGTGAGCAGTTCTTC. This rearrangement joins TRBV7-3 to TRBJ2-1; 9 nucleotides agree with TRBD1. This CDR3 contains 17 residues. The germline CDR1 and CDR2 sequences are SGHTA and FQGTGA. J lost 9 bases, V lost 3 bases, and 15 bases had no gene match.

This chain uses TRBV5-8 with TRBJ1-5, with D uncertain. The CDR3 is 16 residues long. In germline, CDR1 is SGHTS, CDR2 YDEGEE. Trimming took off 6 bases at V and 7 bases at J, with 23 bases between the two ends. The CDR3 coding sequence is TGTGCCAGCAAACTACCCATAGACGGGTTAAGGCAGCCCCAGCATTTT. Its translation: CASKLPIDGLRQPQHF.

V gene TRBV5-3 combines with J gene TRBJ2-1; perhaps TRBD1 as D (5 bases). TRBV5-3 carries the ORF label, with uncertain function. This CDR3 spans 13 amino acids. The ends were cut back, 0 bases at V and 10 bases at J, with 11 bases in the middle. The CDR3 bases are TGTGCCAGAAGCTTGGGGGGCCCCGGCGAGCAGTTCTTC. It encodes CARSLGGPGEQFF.

In this sample, this clone turned up once. Mismatch with germline at one junction end may stem from a read error. This rearrangement joins TRBV6-1 to TRBJ1-2, with unresolved D. Germline V CDR1 and CDR2: MNHNS, SASEGT. The CDR3 is 10 residues long. CDR3 region: CASGNFGYTF. For the CDR3, the DNA is TGTGCCAGCGGTAACTTTGGCTACACCTTC.

The chain links TRBV27 to TRBJ2-1; the match to TRBD2 covers 15 bases. The ends lost 5 bases at V and 8 bases at J; junction bases unmatched: 7. Germline values: CDR1 MNHEY, CDR2 SMNVEV (reference sequence). The CDR3 covers 16 residues. CDR3 amino acids: CASSVRTSGRAYEQFF. The CDR3 coding sequence is TGTGCCAGCAGTGTCCGGACTAGCGGGAGGGCCTATGAGCAGTTCTTC.

The chain is built from TRBV7-9 and TRBJ2-1, with D possibly being TRBD2 (7 bases). The CDR3 loop spans 16 amino acids. The germline V and J ends were trimmed by 5 bases and 4 bases, with 18 bases remaining between them. Germline V lookup: CDR1 SEHNR, CDR2 FQNEAQ (reference sequence). For the CDR3, the DNA is TGTGCCAGCAGCGAGACCGGGGGGCCATTATACAATGAGCAGTTCTTC. It codes for CASSETGGPLYNEQFF.

The genes are TRBV27 and TRBJ2-3, with TRBD1 matching 9 bases. V shed 8 bases, J shed 1 base, and the junction held 4 bases outside the gene matches. The CDR3 sequence is 14 residues long. The V gene's germline CDR1 is MNHEY and CDR2 SMNVEV (reference sequence). CDR3 region: CASWRTGGTDTQYF. The CDR3 DNA sequence: TGTGCCAGCTGGCGGACAGGGGGCACAGATACGCAGTATTTT.

This clone came up once. The chain recombines TRBV9 with TRBJ1-5; D perhaps matches TRBD1 (6 bases). The CDR3 is 16 amino acids. Germline loops: CDR1 SGDLS, CDR2 YYNGEE. Trimming took 4 bases from V and 0 from J, leaving 14 bases between them. The CDR3 nucleotides are TGTGCCAGCAGCCCTGGGGCAGGGGCTAGCAATCAGCCCCAGCATTTT. Translating it yields CASSPGAGASNQPQHF.

The chain uses TRBV5-1 and TRBJ2-4; tentatively, D is TRBD1 (5 bases). Looked up from germline, CDR1 is SGHRS and CDR2 is YFSETQ. The CDR3 contains 16 residues. V dropped 2 bases and J dropped 3 bases, with 15 bases sitting between them. The CDR3 DNA sequence: TGCGCCAGCAGCTTTACAGGCCCTGTCGACAAAAACATTCAGTACTTC. It translates to CASSFTGPVDKNIQYF.

The chain is built from TRBV28 and TRBJ2-3; 7 nucleotides line up with TRBD2. Germline CDR1 MDHEN, CDR2 SYDVKM. V lost 2 bases, J lost 3 bases, and 2 bases stayed unmatched. The CDR3 consists of 14 residues. This CDR3 reads CASSLTAGTDTQYF. For the CDR3, the DNA is TGTGCCAGCAGTTTAACAGCGGGGACAGATACGCAGTATTTT.

The chain uses TRBV10-1 and TRBJ1-5, with 7 bases identical to TRBD1. The CDR3 has 15 amino acids. V shed 7 bases, J shed 0 bases, and the junction held 6 bases outside the gene matches. Germline lookup yields CDR1 WNHNN and CDR2 SYGVQD (reference sequence). The CDR3 protein is CASTRDRASNQPQHF. CDR3 sequence (DNA): TGCGCCAGCACTAGGGACAGAGCTAGCAATCAGCCCCAGCATTTT.